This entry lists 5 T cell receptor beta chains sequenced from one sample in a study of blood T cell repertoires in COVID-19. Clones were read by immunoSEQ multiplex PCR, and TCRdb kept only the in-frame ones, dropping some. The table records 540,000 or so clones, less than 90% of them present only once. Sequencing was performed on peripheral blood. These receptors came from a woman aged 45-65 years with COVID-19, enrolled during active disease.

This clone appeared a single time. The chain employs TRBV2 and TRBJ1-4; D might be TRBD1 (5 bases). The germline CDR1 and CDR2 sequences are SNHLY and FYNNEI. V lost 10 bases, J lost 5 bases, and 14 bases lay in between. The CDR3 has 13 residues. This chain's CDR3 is CAIEREGNEKLFF. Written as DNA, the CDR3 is TGTGCCATCGAGAGGGAGGGGAATGAAAAACTGTTTTTT.

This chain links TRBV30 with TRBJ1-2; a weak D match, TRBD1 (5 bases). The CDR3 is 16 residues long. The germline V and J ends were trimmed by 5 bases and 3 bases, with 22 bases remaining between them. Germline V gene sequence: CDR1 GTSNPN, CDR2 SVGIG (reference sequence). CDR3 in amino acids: CAWGRAQDPSYYGYTF. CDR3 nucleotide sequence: TGTGCCTGGGGTAGGGCACAGGATCCAAGCTACTATGGCTACACCTTC.

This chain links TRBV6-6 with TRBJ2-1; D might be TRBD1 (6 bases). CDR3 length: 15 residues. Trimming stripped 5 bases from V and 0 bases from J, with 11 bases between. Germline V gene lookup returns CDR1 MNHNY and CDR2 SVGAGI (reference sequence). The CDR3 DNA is TGTGCCAGCAGTCGAGACAGGAGCTCCTACAATGAGCAGTTCTTC. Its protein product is CASSRDRSSYNEQFF.

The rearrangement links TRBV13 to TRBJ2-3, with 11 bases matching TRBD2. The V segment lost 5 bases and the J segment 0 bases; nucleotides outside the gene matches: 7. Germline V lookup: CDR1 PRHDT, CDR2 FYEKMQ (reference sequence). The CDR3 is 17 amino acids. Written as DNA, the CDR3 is TGTGCCAGCAGCACCAGGGCTAGCGGGGGGAGCACAGATACGCAGTATTTT. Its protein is CASSTRASGGSTDTQYF.

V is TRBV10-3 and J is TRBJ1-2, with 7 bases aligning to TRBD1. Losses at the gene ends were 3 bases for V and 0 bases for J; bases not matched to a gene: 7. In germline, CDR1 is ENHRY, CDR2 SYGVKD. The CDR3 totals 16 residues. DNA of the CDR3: TGTGCCATCAGTGATAGGGGGACAGAAGCTAACTATGGCTACACCTTC. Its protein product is CAISDRGTEANYGYTF.